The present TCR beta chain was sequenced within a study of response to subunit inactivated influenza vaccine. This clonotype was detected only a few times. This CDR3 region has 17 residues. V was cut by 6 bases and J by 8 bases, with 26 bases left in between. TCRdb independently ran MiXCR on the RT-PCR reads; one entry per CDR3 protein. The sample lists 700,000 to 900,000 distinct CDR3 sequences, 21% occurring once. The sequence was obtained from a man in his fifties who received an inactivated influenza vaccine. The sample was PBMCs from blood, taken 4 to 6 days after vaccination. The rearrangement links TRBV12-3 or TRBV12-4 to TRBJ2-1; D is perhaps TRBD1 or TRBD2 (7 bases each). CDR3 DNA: TGTGCCAGCAGGTACTATAGCAGGGGGGGGCCCTCGGATGAGCAGTTCTTC. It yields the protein CASRYYSRGGPSDEQFF.